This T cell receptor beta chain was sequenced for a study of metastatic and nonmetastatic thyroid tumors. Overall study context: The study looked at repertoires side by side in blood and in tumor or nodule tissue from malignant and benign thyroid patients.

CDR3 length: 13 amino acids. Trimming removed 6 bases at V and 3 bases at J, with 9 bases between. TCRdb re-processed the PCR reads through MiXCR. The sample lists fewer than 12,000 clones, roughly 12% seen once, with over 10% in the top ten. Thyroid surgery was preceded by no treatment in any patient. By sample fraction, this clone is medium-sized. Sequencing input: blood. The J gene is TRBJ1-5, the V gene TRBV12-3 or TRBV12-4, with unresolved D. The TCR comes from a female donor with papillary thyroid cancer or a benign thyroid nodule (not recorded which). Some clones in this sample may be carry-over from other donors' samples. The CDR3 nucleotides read TGTGCCAGCAGCATGGATCCCAATCAGCCCCAGCATTTT. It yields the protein CASSMDPNQPQHF.